Below are 24 T cell receptor beta chains sequenced from a single sample in a study of shared clonotypes between healthy human individuals. Produced via immunoSEQ multiplex PCR; TCRdb's table is partial and in-frame only. Of about 2.4 million clones detected, roughly 93% appear once; the ten largest clones hold 0.36%. Sample: naive CD4+ T cells from PBMCs. Subset: CD45RA+ positively selected. Receptor source: a man in his late teens or twenties in good health. Some clones in this sample may be carry-over from other donors' samples.

Regarding this clone: Other nucleotide sequences in the sample specify the same CDR3. The chain couples TRBV18 to TRBJ2-5; D is uncertain. Trimming removed 0 bases at V and 1 base at J, with 9 bases between. The CDR3 contains 15 residues. The germline CDR1 and CDR2 sequences are KGHSH and LQKENI. CDR3 DNA: TGTGCCAGCTCACCACCATCAGGAACCCAAGAGACCCAGTACTTC. This sequence encodes CASSPPSGTQETQYF. Full variable domain (rest looked up from reference TRBV18 and TRBJ2-5): NAGVMQNPRHLVRRRGQEARLRCSPMKGHSHVYWYRQLPEEGLKFMVYLQKENIIDESGMPKERFSAEFPKEGPSILRIQQVVRGDSAAYFCASSPPSGTQETQYFGPGTRLLVL.

The V call is TRBV5-1, the J call TRBJ2-7, with D uncertain. Trimming removed 3 bases at V and 4 bases at J, with 11 bases between. Germline V gives CDR1 SGHRS, CDR2 YFSETQ. This CDR3 is built from 13 residues. The CDR3 nucleotides are TGCGCCAGCAGCTGGGAATCTGGTTACGAGCAGTACTTC. Amino acids: CASSWESGYEQYF.

This clone was seen just once. The chain uses TRBV19 and TRBJ1-1; D is perhaps TRBD1 (6 bases). This CDR3 contains 16 residues. Looked up from germline, CDR1 is LNHDA and CDR2 is SQIVND (reference sequence). V lost 3 bases, J lost 1 base, and 15 bases lay in between. The CDR3 nucleotides read TGTGCCAGTAGTATTTCGGCAGGGGCATGGAACACTGAAGCTTTCTTT. Translation: CASSISAGAWNTEAFF.

V and J are TRBV11-2 and TRBJ1-5; D may be TRBD1 (6 bases). Germline assignment: CDR1 SGHAT and CDR2 FQNNGV. V was trimmed by 1 base and J by 1 base, leaving 8 bases between them. The CDR3 sequence is 15 residues long. CDR3 in DNA: TGTGCCAGCAGCTTAGTGGGGGCCAGCAATCAGCCCCAGCATTTT. This gives the protein CASSLVGASNQPQHF.

The V gene is TRBV6-5, the J gene TRBJ1-5, with D possibly matching TRBD1 (5 bases). Germline loops: CDR1 MNHEY, CDR2 SVGAGI. The CDR3 totals 14 residues. V was cut by 5 bases and J by 0 bases, with 8 bases left in between. CDR3 DNA sequence: TGTGCCAGCAGTGGACATATTAGCAATCAGCCCCAGCATTTT. This translates into CASSGHISNQPQHF.

The rearrangement links TRBV4-3 to TRBJ2-5; 11 bases align to TRBD1. Germline V gene lookup returns CDR1 LGHNA and CDR2 YSLEER. V was pared by 2 bases and J by 2 bases, with 4 bases of the junction left unmatched. This CDR3 region has 16 residues. For the CDR3, the DNA is TGCGCCAGCAGCCAATCCGGGACAGGGGGTCAAGAGACCCAGTACTTC. Residues: CASSQSGTGGQETQYF.

The CDR3 region is CASSLGQGEGYGYTF. The CDR3 region has the DNA TGTGCCAGCAGCTTAGGACAGGGGGAAGGGTATGGCTACACCTTC. V gene TRBV7-8 combines with J gene TRBJ1-2, with TRBD1 matching 9 bases. The CDR3 runs 15 residues. Trimming took 1 base from V and 5 from J; bases not matched to a gene: 5. Germline values: CDR1 SGHVS, CDR2 FQNEAQ.

CDR3 nucleotides: TGCGCCAGCAGCGGCGGCGGGGACTCCTACGAGCAGTACTTC. Translated, it gives CASSGGGDSYEQYF. This rearrangement joins TRBV5-1 to TRBJ2-7; a weak D match, TRBD2 (6 bases). V was pared by 4 bases and J by 0 bases, with 11 bases between. This CDR3 is built from 14 residues. Germline lookup yields CDR1 SGHRS and CDR2 YFSETQ.

This clone was recorded only once. This chain connects TRBV14 to TRBJ2-4; D is uncertain. This CDR3 contains 15 residues. V was cut by 3 bases and J by 4 bases, with 13 bases left in between. The germline gives CDR1 SGHDN, CDR2 FVKESK. The CDR3, as DNA: TGTGCCAGCAGCCATTGGCGGAGTGGTAAAAACATTCAGTACTTC. Its protein is CASSHWRSGKNIQYF. The full variable domain, completed using reference TRBV14 and TRBJ2-4, is EAGVTQFPSHSVIEKGQTVTLRCDPISGHDNLYWYRRVMGKEIKFLLHFVKESKQDESGMPNNRFLAERTGGTYSTLKVQPAELEDSGVYFCASSHWRSGKNIQYFGAGTRLSVL.

The chain has TRBV28 and TRBJ1-4; the D is unclear. Between the trimmed V and J ends, which lost 7 bases and 3 bases, there was a span of 6 bases. Germline V gene sequence: CDR1 MDHEN, CDR2 SYDVKM. This CDR3 has 12 amino acids. CDR3 nucleotide sequence: TGTGCCAGCAAGGACCCTAATGAAAAACTGTTTTTT. Translating it yields CASKDPNEKLFF.

The J gene is TRBJ1-1, the V gene TRBV2; D may be TRBD1 (5 bases). Germline CDR1 and CDR2: SNHLY and FYNNEI. V lost 5 bases, J lost 7 bases, and 26 bases lay in between. The CDR3 sequence is 17 residues long. CDR3: CASSRSPTNAGTNEAFF. The CDR3 DNA is TGTGCCAGCAGTAGAAGCCCGACAAATGCTGGGACGAATGAAGCTTTCTTT.

This clone is a singleton in its sample. This chain joins TRBV7-9 and TRBJ1-2, with D perhaps TRBD1 (5 bases). This CDR3 has 15 amino acids. The germline V gene has CDR1 SEHNR and CDR2 FQNEAQ (reference sequence). V lost 2 bases to trimming and J lost 0 bases, with 10 bases between them. CDR3 sequence reads: CASSLWGESNYGYTF. DNA for the CDR3: TGTGCCAGCAGCTTATGGGGGGAGTCTAACTATGGCTACACCTTC.

The rearrangement joins TRBV4-1 to TRBJ2-6, with D possibly being TRBD1 (6 bases). CDR1 is MGHRA and CDR2 is YSYEKL in the germline V gene. CDR3 length: 18 residues. The V and J ends lost 2 bases and 0 bases respectively, with 14 bases between them. The CDR3 DNA is TGCGCCAGCAGCCAATACCACAGGGCCAGCTCTGGGGCCAACGTCCTGACTTTC. The encoded protein is CASSQYHRASSGANVLTF.

The chain uses TRBV2 and TRBJ2-7, with 10 bases aligning to TRBD1. From germline, CDR1 is SNHLY and CDR2 FYNNEI. V dropped 5 bases and J dropped 6; count of bases not matched to a gene: 7. The CDR3 spans 14 residues. The CDR3: CASSRDRGRGEQYF. In DNA, the CDR3 is TGTGCCAGCAGTCGGGACAGGGGCCGGGGCGAGCAGTACTTC.

This sequence joins TRBV7-3 and TRBJ2-1; TRBD1 matches at 9 bases. The CDR3 is 15 amino acids. V trimming: 1 base; J trimming: 6 bases; junction bases outside the gene matches: 4. Per germline, CDR1 SGHTA and CDR2 FQGTGA. Here the CDR3 DNA reads TGTGCCAGCAGCTTAAGGGGACAGGGAATCAATGAGCAGTTCTTC. Its protein is CASSLRGQGINEQFF.

The chain recombines TRBV27 with TRBJ1-5; D gene uncertain. The length of the CDR3 is 16 residues. From germline, CDR1 is MNHEY and CDR2 SMNVEV (reference sequence). V was shortened by 5 bases and J by 3 bases, with 17 bases between the two germline ends. In DNA form, the CDR3 reads TGTGCCAGCAGTCCCTATCCCTTTCGACCCAATCAGCCCCAGCATTTT. Translated, it gives CASSPYPFRPNQPQHF.

The chain has TRBV5-1 and TRBJ1-1, with unresolved D. V was shortened by 5 bases and J by 5 bases, with 19 bases between the two germline ends. Germline V gives CDR1 SGHRS, CDR2 YFSETQ. CDR3 length: 15 amino acids. The CDR3 sequence: CASRNNPQEWTEAFF. Written as DNA, the CDR3 is TGCGCCAGCAGAAATAATCCCCAAGAGTGGACTGAAGCTTTCTTT.

J is TRBJ1-2 and V is TRBV7-2; no clear D gene. The CDR3 runs 12 residues. V lost 5 bases and J 1 base, leaving 5 bases between the germline ends. CDR1 and CDR2 from the germline V gene are SGHTA and FQGNSA. The CDR3 sequence: CASSANNYGYTF. The CDR3 region has the DNA TGTGCCAGCAGCGCAAATAACTATGGCTACACCTTC.

The chain recombines TRBV5-1 with TRBJ2-7; tentative D call: TRBD1 (5 bases). Germline CDR1 is SGHRS and CDR2 is YFSETQ. V shed 4 bases and J shed 3 bases, with 11 bases lying between them. The CDR3 covers 13 residues. The chain's CDR3 is CASSRDRVYEQYF. DNA of the CDR3: TGCGCCAGCAGCCGCGACAGAGTCTACGAGCAGTACTTC. Full variable domain (remainder filled in from reference TRBV5-1 and TRBJ2-7): KAGVTQTPRYLIKTRGQQVTLSCSPISGHRSVSWYQQTPGQGLQFLFEYFSETQRNKGNFPGRFSGRQFSNSRSEMNVSTLELGDSALYLCASSRDRVYEQYFGPGTRLTVT.

This clone was seen a single time. Additional DNA sequences in this sample encode the identical CDR3. This chain uses TRBV5-1 with TRBJ2-3; 9 bases agree with TRBD2. CDR1 is SGHRS, CDR2 YFSETQ, per germline. The CDR3 totals 14 residues. With V trimmed by 4 bases and J by 5 bases, 5 bases remained unmatched. The CDR3 spells CASSPGLARDTQYF. CDR3 in DNA: TGCGCCAGCAGCCCCGGACTAGCGCGAGATACGCAGTATTTT. Full variable domain (rest looked up from reference TRBV5-1 and TRBJ2-3): KAGVTQTPRYLIKTRGQQVTLSCSPISGHRSVSWYQQTPGQGLQFLFEYFSETQRNKGNFPGRFSGRQFSNSRSEMNVSTLELGDSALYLCASSPGLARDTQYFGPGTRLTVL.

In its sample, this clone was seen a few times. The chain recombines TRBV20-1 with TRBJ1-1; the D is unclear. V shed 3 bases and J shed 11 bases, with 10 bases lying between them. CDR3 length: 10 residues. The germline CDR1 and CDR2 sequences are DFQATT and SNEGSKA (reference sequence). CDR3 DNA: TGCAGTGCTAGTTGGCTGTGGGCTTTCTTT. It codes for CSASWLWAFF.

This chain uses TRBV7-2 with TRBJ2-1; no definite D call. Germline lookup yields CDR1 SGHTA and CDR2 FQGNSA. The CDR3 spans 15 residues. V was pared by 4 bases and J by 0 bases, with 10 bases between. This CDR3 is CASSSRERSYNEQFF. CDR3 bases: TGTGCCAGCAGCTCCCGTGAGCGCTCCTACAATGAGCAGTTCTTC.

The table lists this clone with a count of one. V gene TRBV7-2 combines with J gene TRBJ2-7; TRBD1 matches 9 bases. Trimming removed 5 bases from V and 1 base from J; junction bases left unmatched: 6. Germline V gene lookup returns CDR1 SGHTA and CDR2 FQGNSA. The CDR3 spans 15 residues. CDR3: CASSRDRAGSYEQYF. The CDR3, as DNA: TGTGCCAGCAGCCGGGACAGGGCGGGTTCCTACGAGCAGTACTTC.

The rearrangement uses TRBV7-9 and TRBJ2-1; the match to TRBD2 covers 8 bases. The germline V gene has CDR1 SEHNR and CDR2 FQNEAQ (reference sequence). Unmatched junction bases numbered 8, after V lost 4 bases and J lost 6 bases. The CDR3 totals 15 residues. The DNA of the CDR3 is TGTGCCAGCAGCTCCCCCGGACTAGCAGGCAATGAGCAGTTCTTC. Its protein product is CASSSPGLAGNEQFF.